This T cell receptor (beta chain) was found in a study of cytomegalovirus exposure and HLA in healthy donors. Deletions cut 6 bases from V and 2 bases from J, with 20 bases between. Germline CDR1 and CDR2: MDHEN and SYDVKM. This CDR3 has 16 residues. Concerning this clone itself: No antigen is known for it.

A multiplex PCR was run with 60 Vbeta primers and 13 Jbeta primers. Sequencing was performed with immunoSEQ multiplex PCR; in TCRdb, only in-frame clones are kept and a portion is missing. Here the sample spans fewer than 250,000 clones, approximately 79% being singletons. Study-level points and caveats: Cytomegalovirus status was reportedly diagnosed by the classifier with high sensitivity and specificity. A later analysis showed HLA-associated TCR beta chains outstripping equally common others in clonal expansion. Reportedly, fewer N-insertions than the approximately 600-donor mean appeared in an Asian-associated ancestry cluster in a later analysis. Earlier analysis found most TCR beta V segments productive about 87% or about 30% of the time.

The gene calls are TRBV28 and TRBJ2-7; possibly TRBD2 for D (5 bases). The specimen was PBMCs. This clonotype was obtained from a male donor in good health and CMV-seronegative. The CDR3 is CASSPRVALPPYEQYF. CDR3 nucleotides: TGTGCCAGCAGCCCGCGGGTGGCCCTTCCCCCCTACGAGCAGTACTTC.